Presented here are 7 T cell receptor beta chains from one specimen sequenced in a study of T cell responses to AZD1222 COVID-19 vaccine. Method: immunoSEQ multiplex PCR; TCRdb's copy keeps in-frame clones and lacks some. The table shows 150,000 or so clones, with around 87% occurring only once. The input for sequencing was peripheral blood, taken 28 days after the second AZD1222 dose. These TCRs come from an adult who received the AZD1222 COVID-19 vaccine.

V gene TRBV5-1 combines with J gene TRBJ2-1, with TRBD1 as a possible D gene (5 bases). CDR3 length: 12 residues. V was shortened by 4 bases and J by 10 bases, with 12 bases between the two germline ends. The germline V gene encodes CDR1 SGHRS and CDR2 YFSETQ. CDR3 amino acids: CASSPPGHEQFF. Written as DNA, the CDR3 is TGCGCCAGCAGCCCCCCAGGGCACGAGCAGTTCTTC.

The chain has TRBV7-2 and TRBJ2-1; 9 bases align to TRBD2. Per germline, CDR1 SGHTA and CDR2 FQGNSA. Losses at the gene ends were 5 bases for V and 4 bases for J; bases not matched to a gene: 6. The CDR3 runs to 15 residues. The chain's CDR3 is CASSALAGVYNEQFF. In nucleotides, the CDR3 is TGTGCCAGCAGCGCCTTAGCGGGAGTTTACAATGAGCAGTTCTTC.

This sequence joins TRBV5-1 and TRBJ1-6, with a weak D call TRBD1 (5 bases). The length of the CDR3 is 16 residues. The germline V and J ends were trimmed by 4 bases and 5 bases, with 16 bases remaining between them. Germline CDR1 and CDR2: SGHRS and YFSETQ. DNA of the CDR3: TGCGCCAGCAGCCCGGGCCCCGGGGACGATAATTCACCCCTCCACTTT. This sequence encodes CASSPGPGDDNSPLHF. The variable domain in full, with the rest retrieved from reference TRBV5-1 and TRBJ1-6, is KAGVTQTPRYLIKTRGQQVTLSCSPISGHRSVSWYQQTPGQGLQFLFEYFSETQRNKGNFPGRFSGRQFSNSRSEMNVSTLELGDSALYLCASSPGPGDDNSPLHFGNGTRLTVT.

V usage is TRBV18 and J usage is TRBJ2-5; 8 bases line up with TRBD2. The CDR3 runs 14 residues. V shed 3 bases, J shed 4 bases, and the junction held 4 bases outside the gene matches. Germline V gene sequence: CDR1 KGHSH, CDR2 LQKENI. The CDR3 nucleotides are TGTGCCAGCTCACCTCGGGCGGGAGGAGAGACCCAGTACTTC. It specifies CASSPRAGGETQYF.

The chain carries TRBV6-5 and TRBJ2-7; 7 bases agree with TRBD1. This CDR3 is 13 amino acids long. The germline V gene has CDR1 MNHEY and CDR2 SVGAGI. V was clipped by 5 bases and J by 7 bases; unmatched bases: 8. Written as DNA, the CDR3 is TGTGCCAGCAGTATTAGAGACAGGGTGGAGCAGTACTTC. Its protein is CASSIRDRVEQYF.

This chain links TRBV28 with TRBJ2-1, with a tentative D call TRBD1 (6 bases). The CDR3 has 13 amino acids. Looked up from germline, CDR1 is MDHEN and CDR2 is SYDVKM. V lost 3 bases to trimming and J lost 9 bases, with 12 bases between them. Here the CDR3 reads CASSFSTGFEQFF. The DNA of the CDR3 is TGTGCCAGCAGTTTTTCCACAGGGTTTGAGCAGTTCTTC.

V gene TRBV7-9 combines with J gene TRBJ2-5; 8 nucleotides match TRBD1. The CDR3 consists of 15 residues. Trimming at V came to 6 bases and at J to 0 bases, leaving 6 bases not matched to a gene. Germline V gives CDR1 SEHNR, CDR2 FQNEAQ (reference sequence). The CDR3 protein is CASSWGQANQETQYF. CDR3 DNA sequence: TGTGCCAGCAGTTGGGGACAGGCTAACCAAGAGACCCAGTACTTC.